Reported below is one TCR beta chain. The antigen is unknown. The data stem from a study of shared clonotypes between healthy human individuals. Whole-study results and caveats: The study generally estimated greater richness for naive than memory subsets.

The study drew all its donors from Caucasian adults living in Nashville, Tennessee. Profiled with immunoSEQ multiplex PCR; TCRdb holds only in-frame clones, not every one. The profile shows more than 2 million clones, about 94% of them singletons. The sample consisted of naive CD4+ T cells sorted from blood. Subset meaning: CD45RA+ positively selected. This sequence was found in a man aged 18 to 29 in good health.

The CDR3 DNA follows: TGCGCCAGCAGTGAATGGGCTAGCGGGAGTAAGGGGTACGACGAGCAGTACTTC. It codes for CASSEWASGSKGYDEQYF. This rearrangement joins TRBV10-2 to TRBJ2-7, with 10 bases identical to TRBD2. V dropped 3 bases and J dropped 5; count of bases not matched to a gene: 16. This CDR3 is 18 amino acids long. Germline V CDR1 and CDR2: WSHSY, SAAADI.